This paragraph covers one TCR beta chain sequence. Its cognate antigen is unknown. The sample is drawn from a study of cytomegalovirus exposure and HLA in healthy donors. With 60 Vbeta and 13 Jbeta primers, the PCR was carried out. This table comes from immunoSEQ multiplex PCR, and its TCRdb copy is limited to in-frame clones, with some not included. The sample has around 210,000 clones. The CDR3 is 15 residues long. Per the germline V gene, CDR1 is SGHRS and CDR2 is YFSETQ. With V trimmed by 2 bases and J by 6 bases, 6 bases remained unmatched. Whole-study results and caveats: Sequences of the TCR beta chain were said to predict the HLA-A and HLA-B alleles of most subjects accurately. In a later analysis, common viral pathogens appeared linked to several of the most significant clusters. The productive fraction for most TCR beta V segments was about 87% or about 30% in an earlier analysis. Associated with HLA alleles at 0.05 false discovery rate in a later analysis were 17,000 or so TCR beta sequences.

Input material: PBMCs. The TCR was taken from a woman aged 25 to 45 in good health and CMV-seropositive. The V gene is TRBV5-1, the J gene TRBJ2-1; TRBD2 aligns across 9 bases. CDR3 nucleotide sequence: TGCGCCAGCAGCTTCAGCCTAGCGGGAAGCAATGAGCAGTTCTTC. This codes for CASSFSLAGSNEQFF.